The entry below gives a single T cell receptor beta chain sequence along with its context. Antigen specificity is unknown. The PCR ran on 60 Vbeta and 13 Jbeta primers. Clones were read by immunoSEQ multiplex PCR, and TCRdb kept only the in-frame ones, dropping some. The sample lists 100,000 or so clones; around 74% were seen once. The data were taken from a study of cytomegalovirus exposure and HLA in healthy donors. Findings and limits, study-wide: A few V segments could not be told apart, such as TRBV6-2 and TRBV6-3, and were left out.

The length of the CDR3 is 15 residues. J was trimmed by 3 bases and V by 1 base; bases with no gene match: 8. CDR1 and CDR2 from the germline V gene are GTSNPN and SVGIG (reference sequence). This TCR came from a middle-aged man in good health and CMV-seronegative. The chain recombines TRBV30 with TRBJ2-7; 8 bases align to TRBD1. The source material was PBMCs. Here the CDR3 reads CAWSADRGFFYEQYF. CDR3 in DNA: TGTGCCTGGAGTGCTGACAGGGGATTCTTCTACGAGCAGTACTTC.